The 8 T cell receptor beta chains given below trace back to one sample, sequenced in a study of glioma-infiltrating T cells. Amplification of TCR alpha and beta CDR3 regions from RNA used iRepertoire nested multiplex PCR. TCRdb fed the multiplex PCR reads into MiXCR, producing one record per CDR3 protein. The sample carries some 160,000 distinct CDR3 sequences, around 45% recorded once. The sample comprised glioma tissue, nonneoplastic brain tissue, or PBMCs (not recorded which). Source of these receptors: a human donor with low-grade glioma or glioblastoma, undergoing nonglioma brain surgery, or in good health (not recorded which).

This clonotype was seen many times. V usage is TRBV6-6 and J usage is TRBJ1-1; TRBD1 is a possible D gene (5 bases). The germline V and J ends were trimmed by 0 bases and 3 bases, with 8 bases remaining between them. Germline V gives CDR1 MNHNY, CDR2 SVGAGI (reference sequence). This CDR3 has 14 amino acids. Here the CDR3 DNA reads TGTGCCAGCAGTTACTCTTGGGGGGACACTGAAGCTTTCTTT. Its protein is CASSYSWGDTEAFF.

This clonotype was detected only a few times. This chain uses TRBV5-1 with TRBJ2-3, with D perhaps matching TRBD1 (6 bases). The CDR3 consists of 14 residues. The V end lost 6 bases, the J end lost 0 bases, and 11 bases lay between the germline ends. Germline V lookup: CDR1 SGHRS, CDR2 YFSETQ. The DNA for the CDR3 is TGCGCCAGCAACAGGGCCGGCAGCACAGATACGCAGTATTTT. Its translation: CASNRAGSTDTQYF.

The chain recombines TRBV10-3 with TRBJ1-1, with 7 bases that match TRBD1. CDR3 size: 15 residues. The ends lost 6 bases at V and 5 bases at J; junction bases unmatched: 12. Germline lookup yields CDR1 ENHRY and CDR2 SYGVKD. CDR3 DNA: TGTGCCATCAGCCCCCTACAGGGGATGTTGACTGAAGCTTTCTTT. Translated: CAISPLQGMLTEAFF.

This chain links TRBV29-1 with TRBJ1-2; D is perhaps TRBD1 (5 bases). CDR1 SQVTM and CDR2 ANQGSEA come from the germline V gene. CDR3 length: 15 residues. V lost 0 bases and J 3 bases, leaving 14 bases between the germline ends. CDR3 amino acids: CSVEDLEGVHYGYTF. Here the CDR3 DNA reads TGCAGCGTTGAAGATCTCGAAGGGGTACACTATGGCTACACCTTC.

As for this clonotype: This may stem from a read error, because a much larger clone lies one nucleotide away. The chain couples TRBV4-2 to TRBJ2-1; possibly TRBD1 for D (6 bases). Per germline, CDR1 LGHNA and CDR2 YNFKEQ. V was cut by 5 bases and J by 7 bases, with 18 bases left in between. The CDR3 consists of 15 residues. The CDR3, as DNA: TGTGCCAGCAGCAAAGTTCAACAGGGTCGAAATGAGCAGTTCTTC. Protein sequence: CASSKVQQGRNEQFF.

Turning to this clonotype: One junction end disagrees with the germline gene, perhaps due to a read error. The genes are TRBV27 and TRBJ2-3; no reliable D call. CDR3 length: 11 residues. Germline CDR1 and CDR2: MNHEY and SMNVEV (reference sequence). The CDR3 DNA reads TGTGACAGCAGTTTTAGTGGGACGCAGTATTTT. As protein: CDSSFSGTQYF.

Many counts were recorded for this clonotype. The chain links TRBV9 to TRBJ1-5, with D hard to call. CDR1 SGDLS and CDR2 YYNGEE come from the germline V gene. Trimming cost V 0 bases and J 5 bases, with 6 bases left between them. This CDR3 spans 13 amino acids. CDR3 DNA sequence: TGTGCCAGCAGCGTAGAACCGCATCAGCCCCAGCATTTT. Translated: CASSVEPHQPQHF.

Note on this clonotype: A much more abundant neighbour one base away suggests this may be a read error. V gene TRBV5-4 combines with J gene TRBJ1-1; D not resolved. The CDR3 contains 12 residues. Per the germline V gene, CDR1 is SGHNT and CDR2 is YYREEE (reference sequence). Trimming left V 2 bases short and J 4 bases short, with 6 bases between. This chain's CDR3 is CASSFSVTEAFF. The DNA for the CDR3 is TGTGCCAGCAGCTTCAGCGTCACTGAAGCTTTCTTT.